The 22 T cell receptor beta chains below all came from one sample that was sequenced in a study of T-cell reconstitution after alpha-beta-depleted transplantation in children. The TCRbeta library was prepared with unique molecular identifiers. One entry per CDR3 protein results from TCRdb running MiXCR on the PCR reads. The table shows 70,000 to 95,000 distinct CDR3 sequences, with roughly a sixth occurring only once. The sequenced sample was PBMCs, mostly from graft donor cells, obtained 180 days after TCRalphabeta/CD19-depleted stem cell transplant. Receptor source: a male patient aged 2 to 10 who had a stem cell transplant for acute lymphoblastic leukemia, so the T cells may come from the graft donor.

This clonotype has at least ten counts. CDR3 amino acids: CSARGSGLIGGYEQYF. CDR3 DNA sequence: TGCAGTGCTAGAGGATCCGGATTAATTGGGGGCTACGAGCAGTACTTC. The chain recombines TRBV20-1 with TRBJ2-7; D tentatively reads TRBD1 or TRBD2 (5 bases each). The CDR3 spans 16 residues. The germline CDR1 and CDR2 sequences are DFQATT and SNEGSKA (reference sequence). V lost 1 base and J 3 bases, leaving 19 bases between the germline ends.

The V and J genes are TRBV20-1 and TRBJ2-1; TRBD1 might be the D (6 bases). The germline V gene encodes CDR1 DFQATT and CDR2 SNEGSKA (reference sequence). V dropped 5 bases and J dropped 2 bases, with 19 bases sitting between them. The CDR3 runs 16 residues. The CDR3 region has the DNA TGCAGTGCTCGCTTCCCCTCAGGGGTGGCCTACAATGAGCAGTTCTTC. This sequence encodes CSARFPSGVAYNEQFF.

This clonotype showed up just a few times. J is TRBJ1-3 and V is TRBV9; no firm D call. Germline V gives CDR1 SGDLS, CDR2 YYNGEE. The CDR3 runs 16 residues. Trimming removed 1 base from V and 0 bases from J, with 11 bases in between. CDR3 amino acids: CASSVQLSPSGNTIYF. The CDR3 DNA follows: TGTGCCAGCAGCGTACAGCTTTCTCCCTCTGGAAACACCATATATTTT.

J is TRBJ2-7 and V is TRBV12-3 or TRBV12-4; D possibly corresponds to TRBD2 (6 bases). V lost 2 bases to trimming and J lost 7 bases, with 12 bases between them. The CDR3 sequence is 13 residues long. The DNA of the CDR3 is TGTGCCAGCAGTTTATTTTCTAGCGAAGAGCAGTACTTC. Its translation: CASSLFSSEEQYF.

This clonotype was observed a handful of times. V usage is TRBV18 and J usage is TRBJ2-7; D remains unclear. The ends were cut back, 2 bases at V and 6 bases at J, with 11 bases in the middle. Germline V lookup: CDR1 KGHSH, CDR2 LQKENI. The length of the CDR3 is 13 residues. CDR3 coding DNA: TGTGCCAGCTCACCAGCCACCCTAGGCGAGCAGTACTTC. Translation: CASSPATLGEQYF. Combining the CDR3 with reference TRBV18 and TRBJ2-7 gives the whole variable domain NAGVMQNPRHLVRRRGQEARLRCSPMKGHSHVYWYRQLPEEGLKFMVYLQKENIIDESGMPKERFSAEFPKEGPSILRIQQVVRGDSAAYFCASSPATLGEQYFGPGTRLTVT.

The gene calls are TRBV20-1 and TRBJ2-7, with 9 bases fitting TRBD1. The V gene's germline CDR1 is DFQATT and CDR2 SNEGSKA (reference sequence). The CDR3 runs to 15 residues. Trimming at V came to 0 bases and at J to 3 bases, leaving 6 bases not matched to a gene. The CDR3 DNA reads TGCAGTGCTAGAGACCCGACAGGGGGAGACTACGAGCAGTACTTC. It is translated as CSARDPTGGDYEQYF.

The J gene is TRBJ1-2, the V gene TRBV10-3; 7 nucleotides match TRBD1. Germline-derived CDR1 and CDR2 are ENHRY and SYGVKD. The CDR3 spans 13 residues. V gave up 7 bases and J gave up 2 bases; unmatched junction bases: 4. The CDR3 nucleotides are TGTGCCATCAAGGAGGGACAGAACTATGGCTACACCTTC. This gives the protein CAIKEGQNYGYTF.

The chain is built from TRBV6-5 and TRBJ2-1; 10 bases align to TRBD1. The CDR3 runs to 15 residues. Trimming took 4 bases from V and 9 from J; bases not matched to a gene: 9. Germline V gene lookup returns CDR1 MNHEY and CDR2 SVGAGI. CDR3 bases: TGTGCCAGCAGTTCCACCGGGACAGGGGTTTCTGAGCAGTTCTTC. Encoded protein: CASSSTGTGVSEQFF.

The rearrangement joins TRBV3-1 to TRBJ1-3; perhaps TRBD1 as D (5 bases). CDR1 and CDR2 (germline): LGHDT, YNNKEL (reference sequence). Trimming shortened V by 1 base and J by 0 bases, and 10 bases separated the two germline ends. The CDR3 is 16 amino acids. The DNA for the CDR3 is TGTGCCAGCAGCCAAGTTGGGACCAACTCTGGAAACACCATATATTTT. Translation gives CASSQVGTNSGNTIYF.

The chain is built from TRBV7-9 and TRBJ1-1, with a tentative D call TRBD1 (5 bases). This CDR3 comprises 15 residues. Germline V gene data show CDR1 as SEHNR and CDR2 as FQNEAQ (reference sequence). V was cut by 1 base and J by 9 bases, with 18 bases left in between. The CDR3 spells CASSLDGGGAVKAFF. DNA of the CDR3: TGTGCCAGCAGCTTAGACGGGGGAGGGGCGGTGAAAGCTTTCTTT.

V usage is TRBV20-1 and J usage is TRBJ2-7, with 8 bases matching TRBD1. The V gene end was trimmed by 0 bases and the J gene end by 6 bases; junction bases not matched to a gene: 1. There are 12 residues in the CDR3. Germline-derived CDR1 and CDR2 are DFQATT and SNEGSKA (reference sequence). CDR3 coding DNA: TGCAGTGCTAGAGATGGGACAGGCGAGCAGTACTTC. Encoded protein: CSARDGTGEQYF.

The V call is TRBV12-3 or TRBV12-4, the J call TRBJ2-5; 8 bases agree with TRBD2. This CDR3 contains 14 residues. With V trimmed by 6 bases and J by 9 bases, 12 bases remained unmatched. CDR3 sequence: CASSQGLASGPQYF. The DNA for the CDR3 is TGTGCCAGCAGCCAAGGACTAGCCTCGGGGCCCCAGTACTTC.

This clonotype was counted between two and nine times. The CDR3 DNA reads TGTGCCATCAGTGACCTCACAGGGGGCTACGAGCAGTACTTC. It translates to CAISDLTGGYEQYF. The chain employs TRBV10-3 and TRBJ2-7; 8 nucleotides agree with TRBD1. Losses at the gene ends were 3 bases for V and 3 bases for J; bases not matched to a gene: 4. The CDR3 extends over 14 amino acids. Germline V lookup: CDR1 ENHRY, CDR2 SYGVKD.

In this sample, this clonotype turned up a few times. V gene TRBV10-3 combines with J gene TRBJ2-3, with TRBD1 identical over 7 bases. Trimming cost V 5 bases and J 2 bases; bases outside gene matches: 7. The CDR3 is 15 residues long. Germline V lookup: CDR1 ENHRY, CDR2 SYGVKD. The CDR3 sequence is CAISNNRGSTDTQYF. CDR3 nucleotide sequence: TGTGCCATCAGTAACAACAGGGGATCCACAGATACGCAGTATTTT.

The sample holds a few counts of this clonotype. The V call is TRBV27, the J call TRBJ2-7; no clear D. CDR1 is MNHEY and CDR2 is SMNVEV in the germline V gene (reference sequence). The CDR3 is 11 residues long. The V end was cut by 6 bases, the J end by 3 bases, with 6 bases between. CDR3 in amino acids: CASSSLYEQYF. The CDR3 nucleotides are TGTGCCAGCAGCAGCCTCTACGAGCAGTACTTC.

This clonotype showed up just a few times. The chain recombines TRBV13 with TRBJ1-1, with no clear D. The length of the CDR3 is 11 residues. CDR1 PRHDT and CDR2 FYEKMQ come from the germline V gene (reference sequence). The germline V and J ends were trimmed by 8 bases and 6 bases, with 10 bases remaining between them. The CDR3 protein is CASSLSAEAFF. Written as DNA, the CDR3 is TGTGCCAGCTCCCTTTCGGCTGAAGCTTTCTTT.

This clonotype was counted many times. The chain's CDR3 is CASSRGNTIYF. As DNA, the CDR3 is TGTGCCAGCAGCAGGGGAAACACCATATATTTT. V usage is TRBV21-1 and J usage is TRBJ1-3. TRBV21-1 is a pseudogene. The CDR3 is 11 amino acids.

In its sample, this clonotype was seen a few times. The chain employs TRBV20-1 and TRBJ2-3; TRBD2 matches 9 bases. This CDR3 is built from 15 residues. Germline-derived CDR1 and CDR2 are DFQATT and SNEGSKA (reference sequence). V gave up 6 bases and J gave up 2 bases; unmatched junction bases: 9. The CDR3: CSAPRAGGPTDTQYF. CDR3 bases: TGCAGTGCGCCTAGGGCGGGGGGGCCCACAGATACGCAGTATTTT.

The chain employs TRBV12-3 or TRBV12-4 and TRBJ2-5; D might be TRBD2 (5 bases). The length of the CDR3 is 15 residues. Between the trimmed V and J ends, which lost 2 bases and 5 bases, there was a span of 15 bases. CDR3 sequence (DNA): TGTGCCAGCAGTTTAAACGGACTGACTGGGGAGACCCAGTACTTC. It yields the protein CASSLNGLTGETQYF.

The J gene is TRBJ2-7, the V gene TRBV20-1; either TRBD1 or TRBD2 may fit D (6 bases each). Germline-derived CDR1 and CDR2 are DFQATT and SNEGSKA (reference sequence). This CDR3 is 15 amino acids long. Trimming left V 1 base short and J 1 base short, with 14 bases between. The DNA of the CDR3 is TGCAGTGCTAGAGGGACGGGGGCGGTATCCTACGAGCAGTACTTC. Translating gives CSARGTGAVSYEQYF.

This clonotype was observed a few times. V gene TRBV12-3 or TRBV12-4 combines with J gene TRBJ2-5; possibly TRBD1 or TRBD2 for D (5 bases each). CDR3 size: 13 residues. Deletions cut 6 bases from V and 4 bases from J, with 12 bases between. DNA for the CDR3: TGTGCCAGCAGGCCGGGACCGCGAGAGACCCAGTACTTC. Encoded protein: CASRPGPRETQYF.

This clonotype was recorded a few times. The V and J genes are TRBV11-2 and TRBJ1-4; D ambiguous. This CDR3 region has 15 residues. Trimming cost V 0 bases and J 7 bases, with 12 bases left between them. From germline, CDR1 is SGHAT and CDR2 FQNNGV. Here the CDR3 reads CASSLEGGGIEKLFF. CDR3 bases: TGTGCCAGCAGCTTAGAAGGAGGAGGAATTGAAAAACTGTTTTTT.